This TCR beta chain was recorded in a study of blood T cells in healthy people across ages. Study outcomes and limitations: There was a strong correlation between TCR beta diversity and naive T cell percentage. More naive CD4+ cells and higher diversity marked long-lived donors relative to aged donors. Measured against age, TCR beta diversity per million T cells decreased in a roughly linear manner.

The second PCR ran about 6 to 12 cycles with a sample-barcoded 5' primer and J-beta primers. Each CDR3 protein gets one entry after TCRdb re-called the 5' RACE reads with MiXCR. The table has about 700,000 distinct CDR3 sequences, 32% seen once; the top ten hold about 16%. All donors came from Russia, were Caucasian and healthy, and spanned ages roughly 6 to 100. This clonotype was seen at least ten times. Antigen specificity is unknown. The sequencing input was blood. The origin of this receptor is a woman older than 75 in good health.

The CDR3 DNA reads as TGTGCCAGCAGCGTAGGCGGGTTCCAGAACACTGAAGCTTTCTTT. This sequence encodes CASSVGGFQNTEAFF. The rearrangement uses TRBV9 and TRBJ1-1; D ambiguous. The CDR3 sequence is 15 residues long. V lost 0 bases and J lost 1, with 10 bases in between. The germline CDR1 and CDR2 sequences are SGDLS and YYNGEE.